The next 15 T cell receptor beta chains were all read from a single sample in a study of vaccination effects on CD4 cells after COVID-19. Sequencing was performed with immunoSEQ multiplex PCR; in TCRdb, only in-frame clones are kept and a portion is missing. The sample has roughly 59,000 clones, roughly three quarters seen once. Under the ViraFEST assay, PBMC were stimulated with viral peptide pools so that antigen-specific CD4+ T cells expanded. Sequencing was performed afterwards. The culture ran for roughly ten days before CD4+ T cells were isolated. Two-dose vaccination with either BNT162b2 or mRNA-1273 was given to the participants. The antigens for these receptors are not known. Sequenced material: CD4+ T cells from PBMCs cultured with HCoV-OC43 spike peptides, taken after COVID-19 vaccination. Documented subset: HCoV-OC43 spike overlapping peptide pool stimulation. The receptors here all came from a human donor who received a COVID-19 vaccine.

The chain employs TRBV3-1 (or the pseudogene TRBV3-2) and TRBJ2-6, with 7 nucleotides matching TRBD1. With V trimmed by 5 bases and J by 0 bases, 13 bases remained unmatched. From germline, CDR1 is LGHDT and CDR2 YNNKEL (reference sequence). The CDR3 runs to 19 residues. The CDR3 sequence is CASSGRPGQSFSGANVLTF. CDR3 in DNA: TGTGCCAGCAGCGGGAGACCGGGACAGTCCTTCTCTGGGGCCAACGTCCTGACTTTC.

V usage is TRBV18 and J usage is TRBJ2-5, with D unresolved. Germline assignment: CDR1 KGHSH and CDR2 LQKENI. The germline V and J ends were trimmed by 2 bases and 6 bases, with 7 bases remaining between them. The CDR3 spans 12 residues. This chain's CDR3 is CASSPVAKTQYF. The CDR3 region has the DNA TGTGCCAGCTCACCAGTGGCCAAGACCCAGTACTTC.

V usage is TRBV7-2 and J usage is TRBJ2-3; TRBD2 matches 9 bases. The germline V gene has CDR1 SGHTA and CDR2 FQGNSA. There are 15 residues in the CDR3. J was trimmed by 1 base and V by 4 bases; bases with no gene match: 3. This chain's CDR3 is CASSSRTSGTDTQYF. CDR3 coding DNA: TGTGCCAGCAGCTCCCGGACTAGCGGCACAGATACGCAGTATTTT.

The V and J genes are TRBV19 and TRBJ1-1; a weak D match, TRBD1 (5 bases). The CDR3 contains 16 residues. The germline CDR1 and CDR2 sequences are LNHDA and SQIVND (reference sequence). The V end was cut by 9 bases, the J end by 3 bases, with 23 bases between. The CDR3 spells CASYSGPGQGHTEAFF. The CDR3 DNA reads TGTGCCAGCTATAGTGGTCCCGGGCAGGGTCACACTGAAGCTTTCTTT.

The genes are TRBV7-9 and TRBJ2-7; D is perhaps TRBD1 (5 bases). The CDR3 totals 12 residues. The germline CDR1 and CDR2 sequences are SEHNR and FQNEAQ (reference sequence). V lost 0 bases and J lost 7, with 7 bases in between. As DNA, the CDR3 is TGTGCCAGCAGCTTAGCGCAGGGTGAGCAGTACGTC. Translation gives CASSLAQGEQYV.

The chain is built from TRBV6-5 and TRBJ1-2, with a possible D match to TRBD1 (5 bases). The CDR3 contains 14 residues. Trimming took 5 bases from V and 4 from J, leaving 14 bases between them. Germline values: CDR1 MNHEY, CDR2 SVGAGI. The CDR3 DNA follows: TGTGCCAGCAGTAGGGCAGGAGGGGCCTATGGCTACACCTTC. It specifies CASSRAGGAYGYTF.

The chain combines TRBV20-1 with TRBJ1-5, with D unresolved. Germline assignment: CDR1 DFQATT and CDR2 SNEGSKA (reference sequence). V lost 3 bases and J 4 bases, leaving 19 bases between the germline ends. CDR3 length: 16 residues. The CDR3 region has the DNA TGCAGTGCTAGTTTCAGTCGAGGGATTTCTAATCAGCCCCAGCATTTT. It specifies CSASFSRGISNQPQHF.

The gene calls are TRBV7-2 and TRBJ2-3; 10 positions agree with TRBD2. Germline values: CDR1 SGHTA, CDR2 FQGNSA. With V trimmed by 7 bases and J by 3 bases, 7 bases remained unmatched. The CDR3 has 15 amino acids. This CDR3 is CASILLAGFTDTQYF. The CDR3 region has the DNA TGTGCCAGCATCCTACTAGCGGGGTTTACAGATACGCAGTATTTT.

This rearrangement joins TRBV5-1 to TRBJ2-6; 9 positions agree with TRBD1. Looked up from germline, CDR1 is SGHRS and CDR2 is YFSETQ. J gave up 2 bases and V 0 bases, and 3 bases lay outside the gene matches. This CDR3 has 17 amino acids. CDR3 region: CASSLVGTGTGANVLTF. CDR3 nucleotide sequence: TGCGCCAGCAGCTTGGTCGGGACAGGGACTGGGGCCAACGTCCTGACTTTC.

In this sample, this clone turned up once. The chain couples TRBV27 to TRBJ1-1; perhaps TRBD1 as D (6 bases). The ends were cut back, 3 bases at V and 7 bases at J, with 15 bases in the middle. Germline V gene lookup returns CDR1 MNHEY and CDR2 SMNVEV (reference sequence). The CDR3 length is 14 residues. The CDR3 DNA sequence: TGTGCCAGCAGTTTCTCAGGGGTGGATGGTGAAGCTTTCTTT. Its translation: CASSFSGVDGEAFF.

The chain links TRBV4-2 to TRBJ1-2, with D hard to call. CDR3 size: 15 residues. In germline, CDR1 is LGHNA, CDR2 YNFKEQ. V was clipped by 4 bases and J by 0 bases, with 12 bases between them. This CDR3 is CASSPELRANYGYTF. CDR3 coding DNA: TGTGCCAGCAGCCCAGAGCTAAGAGCTAACTATGGCTACACCTTC.

J is TRBJ1-3 and V is TRBV29-1; D remains unclear. The CDR3 covers 13 residues. Trimming pared 6 bases from V and 0 bases from J, leaving 9 bases between. Germline V gene lookup returns CDR1 SQVTM and CDR2 ANQGSEA. CDR3 sequence: CSVVINSGNTIYF. DNA of the CDR3: TGCAGCGTCGTGATTAACTCTGGAAACACCATATATTTT.

The chain is built from TRBV18 and TRBJ2-5; D is unresolved. The CDR3 length is 14 residues. V was shortened by 0 bases and J by 0 bases, with 5 bases between the two germline ends. CDR1 KGHSH and CDR2 LQKENI come from the germline V gene. The CDR3 DNA is TGTGCCAGCTCACCACCCAACAACCAAGAGACCCAGTACTTC. Its translation: CASSPPNNQETQYF.

The V and J genes are TRBV10-3 and TRBJ1-1; D is ambiguous. There are 14 residues in the CDR3. V was cut by 3 bases and J by 4 bases, with 12 bases left in between. Germline V gives CDR1 ENHRY, CDR2 SYGVKD. The CDR3 region has the DNA TGTGCCATCAGTGAACAAGGGAGACGCACTGAAGCTTTCTTT. It translates to CAISEQGRRTEAFF.

J is TRBJ1-1 and V is TRBV5-1; 10 bases fit TRBD1. Trimming cost V 3 bases and J 4 bases; bases outside gene matches: 6. The CDR3 runs to 15 residues. The germline V gene has CDR1 SGHRS and CDR2 YFSETQ. CDR3 loop: CASSSRQGATTEAFF. In nucleotides, the CDR3 is TGCGCCAGCAGCTCGAGACAGGGGGCGACCACTGAAGCTTTCTTT.